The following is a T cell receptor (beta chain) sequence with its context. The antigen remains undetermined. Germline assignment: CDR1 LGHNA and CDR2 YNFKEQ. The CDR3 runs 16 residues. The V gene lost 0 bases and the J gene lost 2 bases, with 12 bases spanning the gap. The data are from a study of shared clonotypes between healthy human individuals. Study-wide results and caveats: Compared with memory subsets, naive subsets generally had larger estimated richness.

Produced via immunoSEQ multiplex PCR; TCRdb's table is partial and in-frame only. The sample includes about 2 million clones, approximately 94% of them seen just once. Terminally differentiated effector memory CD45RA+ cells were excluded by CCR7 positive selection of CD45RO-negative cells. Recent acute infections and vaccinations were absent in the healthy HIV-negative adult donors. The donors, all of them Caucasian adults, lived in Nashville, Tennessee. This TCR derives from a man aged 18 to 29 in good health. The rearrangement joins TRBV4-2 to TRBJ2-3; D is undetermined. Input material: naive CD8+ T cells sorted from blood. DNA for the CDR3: TGTGCCAGCAGCCAAGATCGAAGCTTGTCCACAGATACGCAGTATTTT. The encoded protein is CASSQDRSLSTDTQYF.